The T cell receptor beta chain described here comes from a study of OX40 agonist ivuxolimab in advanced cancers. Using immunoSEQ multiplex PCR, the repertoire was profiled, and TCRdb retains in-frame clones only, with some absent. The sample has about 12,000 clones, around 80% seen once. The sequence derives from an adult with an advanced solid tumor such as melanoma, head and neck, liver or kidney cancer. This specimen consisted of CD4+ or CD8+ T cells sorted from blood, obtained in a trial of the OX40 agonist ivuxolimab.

DNA of the CDR3: TGTGCCACCAGCAGAGGAAAAACGGGGTCCTACGAGCAGTACTTC. Translating gives CATSRGKTGSYEQYF. The V gene is TRBV15, the J gene TRBJ2-7, with D perhaps matching TRBD2 (5 bases). This CDR3 has 15 amino acids. With 1 base removed from V and 1 base from J, the gap between germline ends came to 11 bases. Germline CDR1 reads LNHNV; CDR2 reads YYDKDF (reference sequence). The variable domain in full, with the rest retrieved from reference TRBV15 and TRBJ2-7, is DAMVIQNPRYQVTQFGKPVTLSCSQTLNHNVMYWYQQKSSQAPKLLFHYYDKDFNNEADTPDNFQSRRPNTSFCFLDIRSPGLGDTAMYLCATSRGKTGSYEQYFGPGTRLTVT.